This TCR beta chain emerged from a study of vaccination effects on CD4 cells after COVID-19. The repertoire was sequenced with immunoSEQ multiplex PCR; TCRdb's copy has only in-frame clones and lacks some. This table has about 31,000 clones, approximately 79% appearing once. Within the ViraFEST assay, antigen-specific CD4+ T cells underwent expansion with viral peptide pools prior to sequencing. Cultured cells yielded isolated CD4+ T cells after approximately nine days. BNT162b2 vaccine or mRNA-1273 vaccine was given to participants in two doses. Wells each received around 2.2 million PBMC, cultured with approximately 9 IU/ml IL-2 and around 9.8 ug/ml peptides. Half the medium was replaced with IL-2 medium on days 3 and 7. In the case of this clone: Its antigen is not known.

The material sequenced was CD4+ T cells from PBMCs cultured with SARS-CoV-2 spike peptides, taken after COVID-19 vaccination. This TCR came from a human donor who received a COVID-19 vaccine. Some clones in this sample may be carry-over from other donors' samples.

CDR3 residues: CASSQDAAPPNEKLFF. CDR3 DNA sequence: TGCGCCAGCAGCCAAGATGCTGCCCCGCCTAATGAAAAACTGTTTTTT. The V and J genes are TRBV4-1 and TRBJ1-4; D ambiguous. V was pared by 0 bases and J by 3 bases, with 11 bases between. The germline CDR1 and CDR2 sequences are MGHRA and YSYEKL. This CDR3 contains 16 residues.